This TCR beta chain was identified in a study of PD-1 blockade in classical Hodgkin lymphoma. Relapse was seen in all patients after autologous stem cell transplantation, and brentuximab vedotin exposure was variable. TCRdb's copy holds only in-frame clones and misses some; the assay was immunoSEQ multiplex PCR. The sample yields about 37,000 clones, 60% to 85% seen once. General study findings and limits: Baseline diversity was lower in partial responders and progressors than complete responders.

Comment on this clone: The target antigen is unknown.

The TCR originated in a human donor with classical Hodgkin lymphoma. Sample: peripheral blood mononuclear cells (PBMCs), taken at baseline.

CDR3 sequence (DNA): TGCGCCAGCAGCTGGCCAGGGCTAGCACCCTCGGGGGACACCGGGGAGCTGTTTTTT. Translating gives CASSWPGLAPSGDTGELFF. V usage is TRBV5-1 and J usage is TRBJ2-2, with D possibly TRBD2 on 6 matching bases. V shed 3 bases and J shed 3 bases, with 24 bases lying between them. The CDR3 spans 19 residues. Per the germline V gene, CDR1 is SGHRS and CDR2 is YFSETQ.